Below, 30 T cell receptor beta chains from the same sample are listed, as sequenced in a study of T cell repertoires in cytomegalovirus infection. TCRdb processed the reads anew with MiXCR; each CDR3 protein has one entry. The sample includes about 700,000 distinct CDR3 sequences, approximately 33% seen only once; the top ten take roughly 18%. Their specific antigens are unknown. Sequenced material: cultured PBMCs, taken from culture after CMV antigen stimulation. The receptors here all came from a human donor in good health (CMV status not recorded). Some clones in this sample may be carry-over from other donors' samples.

J is TRBJ2-6 and V is TRBV12-3 or TRBV12-4; tentatively, D is TRBD2 (6 bases). V was clipped by 7 bases and J by 4 bases, with 17 bases between them. This CDR3 comprises 16 residues. The CDR3 DNA is TGTGCCAGCACTATGGAGGGGAACAACGGGGCCAACGTCCTGACTTTC. The encoded protein is CASTMEGNNGANVLTF.

V gene TRBV20-1 combines with J gene TRBJ2-5; no reliable D call. V lost 4 bases and J 4 bases, leaving 7 bases between the germline ends. Germline V gene lookup returns CDR1 DFQATT and CDR2 SNEGSKA (reference sequence). There are 11 residues in the CDR3. As DNA, the CDR3 is TGCAGTGCTATTATTAGAGAGACCCAGTACTTC. Amino acid sequence: CSAIIRETQYF.

This clonotype has a single count. This rearrangement joins TRBV2 to TRBJ1-2; 8 nucleotides align to TRBD1. The trim removed 6 bases at V and 0 bases at J, leaving 3 bases unmatched. Germline V gene lookup returns CDR1 SNHLY and CDR2 FYNNEI. There are 14 residues in the CDR3. CDR3 in DNA: TGTGCCAGCAGGATGACAGGGGCTAACTATGGCTACACCTTC. Translated: CASRMTGANYGYTF.

The chain combines TRBV6-2 or TRBV6-3 with TRBJ2-7; no clear D. The CDR3 contains 11 residues. The germline V and J ends were trimmed by 5 bases and 3 bases, with 5 bases remaining between them. The germline CDR1 and CDR2 sequences are MNHEY and SVGEGT. CDR3 in amino acids: CASSQNYEQYF. Written as DNA, the CDR3 is TGTGCCAGCAGTCAAAACTACGAGCAGTACTTC.

V gene TRBV4-2 combines with J gene TRBJ1-2; no reliable D call. Trimming stripped 0 bases from V and 5 bases from J, with 10 bases between. The CDR3 sequence is 14 residues long. Germline V gene data show CDR1 as LGHNA and CDR2 as YNFKEQ. CDR3 DNA: TGTGCCAGCAGCCAAGATGGCGGCACGTATGGCTACACCTTC. Translation gives CASSQDGGTYGYTF.

This clonotype was picked up many times. J is TRBJ2-5 and V is TRBV7-8, with TRBD2 identical over 10 bases. Germline CDR1 and CDR2: SGHVS and FQNEAQ. The V and J ends lost 5 bases and 6 bases, in that order; junction bases with no gene match: 12. This CDR3 comprises 16 residues. Here the CDR3 DNA reads TGTGCCAGCAGCGGGGCCAGCGGGAGGGCCGTAAAGACCCAGTACTTC. This codes for CASSGASGRAVKTQYF.

This clonotype was seen ten or more times. The chain combines TRBV7-8 with TRBJ2-3; no reliable D call. The CDR3 is made up of 14 amino acids. Deletions cut 5 bases from V and 3 bases from J, with 12 bases between. Germline-derived CDR1 and CDR2 are SGHVS and FQNEAQ. The CDR3 coding sequence is TGTGCCAGCAGCCCAAGGCGTGAAACAGATACGCAGTATTTT. Its protein is CASSPRRETDTQYF.

CDR3 DNA sequence: TGTGCCAGCAGCCTACAACTAGCGGGAGGGGGGAGTGAGCAGTTCTTC. Protein sequence: CASSLQLAGGGSEQFF. The chain recombines TRBV6-2 or TRBV6-3 with TRBJ2-1, with 13 bases fitting TRBD2. Germline CDR1 reads MNHEY; CDR2 reads SVGEGT. J gave up 9 bases and V 6 bases, and 11 bases lay outside the gene matches. The CDR3 runs to 16 residues.

This chain connects TRBV6-6 to TRBJ1-1, with a weak D call TRBD1 (5 bases). Per the germline V gene, CDR1 is MNHNY and CDR2 is SVGAGI (reference sequence). This CDR3 has 14 amino acids. Trimming pared 6 bases from V and 6 bases from J, leaving 17 bases between. CDR3 region: CASRPAGRGAEAFF. DNA for the CDR3: TGTGCCAGCAGACCAGCCGGGAGGGGCGCTGAAGCTTTCTTT.

This clonotype was observed a handful of times. The chain couples TRBV12-3 or TRBV12-4 to TRBJ2-5; D call uncertain. Trimming stripped 8 bases from V and 3 bases from J, with 19 bases between. There are 15 residues in the CDR3. In DNA form, the CDR3 reads TGTGCCAGCGGAAGTTGGGCCACCGGAAAAGAGACCCAGTACTTC. It is translated as CASGSWATGKETQYF.

V and J are TRBV4-2 and TRBJ2-1; D uncertain. Germline V gene lookup returns CDR1 LGHNA and CDR2 YNFKEQ. The ends were cut back, 0 bases at V and 9 bases at J, with 12 bases in the middle. This CDR3 region has 14 residues. DNA of the CDR3: TGTGCCAGCAGCCAAGATCGAGGCAGTCCTGAGCAGTTCTTC. It yields the protein CASSQDRGSPEQFF.

This clonotype was recorded a few times. V usage is TRBV6-2 or TRBV6-3 and J usage is TRBJ1-6, with TRBD1 matching over 10 bases. V shed 7 bases and J 9 bases; nucleotides not matched to a gene: 6. There are 14 residues in the CDR3. Germline assignment: CDR1 MNHEY and CDR2 SVGEGT. The CDR3 spells CASTRGQGGSPLHF. As DNA, the CDR3 is TGTGCCAGCACCAGAGGACAGGGGGGTTCACCCCTCCACTTT.

V usage is TRBV12-3 or TRBV12-4 and J usage is TRBJ2-1; D could derive from TRBD1 or TRBD2 (6 bases each). The CDR3 is 16 residues long. V shed 7 bases and J shed 5 bases, with 21 bases lying between them. DNA of the CDR3: TGTGCCAGCACCCGATTGCTGGGGGGCCATCACAATGAGCAGTTCTTC. Encoded protein: CASTRLLGGHHNEQFF.

V is TRBV7-2 and J is TRBJ2-3; 7 bases line up with TRBD2. Germline loops: CDR1 SGHTA, CDR2 FQGNSA. V shed 3 bases, J shed 5 bases, and the junction held 5 bases outside the gene matches. The CDR3 is 14 residues long. CDR3 bases: TGTGCCAGCAGCTTTAGGCTAGCGGTAGATACGCAGTATTTT. Its translation: CASSFRLAVDTQYF. Based on the CDR3 plus reference TRBV7-2 and TRBJ2-3, the full variable domain is GAGVSQSPSNKVTEKGKDVELRCDPISGHTALYWYRQSLGQGLEFLIYFQGNSAPDKSGLPSDRFSAERTGGSVSTLTIQRTQQEDSAVYLCASSFRLAVDTQYFGPGTRLTVL.

The chain carries TRBV6-2 or TRBV6-3 and TRBJ2-4, with TRBD2 identical over 10 bases. The germline V gene has CDR1 MNHEY and CDR2 SVGEGT. The CDR3 has 18 residues. V shed 0 bases and J 0 bases; nucleotides not matched to a gene: 5. Here the CDR3 reads CASSYSLAGDVAKNIQYF. CDR3 DNA: TGTGCCAGCAGTTACTCGCTAGCGGGGGACGTAGCCAAAAACATTCAGTACTTC.

This clonotype was seen once. The J gene is TRBJ2-3, the V gene TRBV11-3; possibly TRBD1 for D (6 bases). Between the trimmed V and J ends, which lost 6 bases and 6 bases, there was a span of 16 bases. The germline gives CDR1 SGHNT, CDR2 YENEEA. This CDR3 comprises 14 residues. The CDR3 DNA reads TGTGCCAGCAGTGTGGCCGGGACACTGGATACGCAGTATTTT. Its protein product is CASSVAGTLDTQYF.

The J gene is TRBJ2-1, the V gene TRBV20-1; D is possibly TRBD1 (6 bases). Germline CDR1 and CDR2: DFQATT and SNEGSKA (reference sequence). V was cut by 2 bases and J by 4 bases, with 21 bases left in between. The length of the CDR3 is 17 residues. CDR3 coding DNA: TGCAGTGCTAGATCCAGGGGACACCCTCAGACTTACAATGAGCAGTTCTTC. Translated: CSARSRGHPQTYNEQFF.

The chain has TRBV12-3 or TRBV12-4 and TRBJ1-5; D not resolved. CDR3 length equals 13 residues. The ends were cut back, 5 bases at V and 6 bases at J, with 11 bases in the middle. CDR3 residues: CASSRRGSQPQHF. CDR3 coding DNA: TGTGCCAGCAGTCGCAGAGGGAGTCAGCCCCAGCATTTT.

The table lists this clonotype with a few counts. The chain couples TRBV7-9 to TRBJ2-5; D is unclear. This CDR3 region has 15 residues. Germline CDR1 is SEHNR and CDR2 is FQNEAQ (reference sequence). The V end was cut by 5 bases, the J end by 1 base, with 14 bases between. Here the CDR3 reads CASSPTQSIQETQYF. CDR3 bases: TGTGCCAGCAGCCCAACCCAGAGCATCCAAGAGACCCAGTACTTC.

The V call is TRBV19, the J call TRBJ1-5; D unclear. From germline, CDR1 is LNHDA and CDR2 SQIVND (reference sequence). With 3 bases removed from V and 0 bases from J, the gap between germline ends came to 18 bases. This CDR3 has 18 residues. The CDR3 nucleotides are TGTGCCAGTAGTATTGGCAGTATTTTATCCGATAGCAATCAGCCCCAGCATTTT. As protein: CASSIGSILSDSNQPQHF. The whole variable domain, remainder taken from reference TRBV19 and TRBJ1-5, is DGGITQSPKYLFRKEGQNVTLSCEQNLNHDAMYWYRQDPGQGLRLIYYSQIVNDFQKGDIAEGYSVSREKKESFPLTVTSAQKNPTAFYLCASSIGSILSDSNQPQHFGDGTRLSIL.

The chain is built from TRBV20-1 and TRBJ2-7, with D hard to call. There are 13 residues in the CDR3. V lost 6 bases and J lost 1, with 13 bases in between. The germline gives CDR1 DFQATT, CDR2 SNEGSKA (reference sequence). The CDR3 reads CSAPVGKSYEQYF. CDR3 bases: TGCAGTGCCCCAGTAGGCAAGTCCTACGAGCAGTACTTC.

The chain links TRBV6-6 to TRBJ2-7, with 9 bases that match TRBD1. This CDR3 has 14 amino acids. Germline-derived CDR1 and CDR2 are MNHNY and SVGAGI (reference sequence). The V gene end was trimmed by 8 bases and the J gene end by 2 bases; junction bases not matched to a gene: 7. CDR3 nucleotide sequence: TGTGCCAGCCAGTCGGGACAGGGACCCTACGAGCAGTACTTC. As protein: CASQSGQGPYEQYF.

This clonotype was observed at least ten times. The chain carries TRBV12-3 or TRBV12-4 and TRBJ1-6; no clear D gene. This CDR3 has 13 residues. The V gene lost 1 base and the J gene lost 7 bases, with 5 bases spanning the gap. The CDR3 coding sequence is TGTGCCAGCAGTTTAGATCAAAATTCACCCCTCCACTTT. Translating it yields CASSLDQNSPLHF.

V and J are TRBV23-1 and TRBJ2-2, with D perhaps matching TRBD1 or TRBD2 (5 bases each). TRBV23-1 belongs to the ORF category, with a function that is uncertain. V was clipped by 4 bases and J by 4 bases, with 25 bases between them. The length of the CDR3 is 19 residues. For the CDR3, the DNA is TGCGCCAGCAGTCCTAAACCCCATGGGACCTTAGGGCCCACCGGGGAGCTGTTTTTT. Its protein product is CASSPKPHGTLGPTGELFF.

The DNA for the CDR3 is TGTGCCAGTAGTATGTGGGCTAGCGGTGCCACAGATACGCAGTATTTT. It codes for CASSMWASGATDTQYF. The gene calls are TRBV19 and TRBJ2-3; 7 bases align to TRBD2. V lost 3 bases to trimming and J lost 2 bases; unmatched junction nucleotides: 8. CDR1 is LNHDA, CDR2 SQIVND, per germline (reference sequence). This CDR3 spans 16 amino acids.

The genes are TRBV7-8 and TRBJ2-3; D possibly uses TRBD1 or TRBD2 (6 bases each). The V and J ends lost 5 bases and 6 bases respectively, with 21 bases between them. The CDR3 contains 16 residues. Looked up from germline, CDR1 is SGHVS and CDR2 is FQNEAQ. This CDR3 reads CASSQFGGLALDTQYF. CDR3 bases: TGTGCCAGCAGCCAATTTGGGGGCCTAGCGCTGGATACGCAGTATTTT. The full variable domain, its missing parts supplied by reference TRBV7-8 and TRBJ2-3, is GAGVSQSPRYKVAKRGQDVALRCDPISGHVSLFWYQQALGQGPEFLTYFQNEAQLDKSGLPSDRFFAERPEGSVSTLKIQRTQQEDSAVYLCASSQFGGLALDTQYFGPGTRLTVL.

This clonotype was counted a few times. V gene TRBV7-8 combines with J gene TRBJ1-5; D perhaps matches TRBD1 (5 bases). Between the trimmed V and J ends, which lost 4 bases and 2 bases, there was a span of 12 bases. This CDR3 region has 15 residues. CDR1 and CDR2 from the germline V gene are SGHVS and FQNEAQ. This CDR3 is CASSSARGGNQPQHF. The CDR3 DNA reads as TGTGCCAGCAGCTCCGCGAGGGGCGGCAATCAGCCCCAGCATTTT.

V usage is TRBV6-1 and J usage is TRBJ1-1, with 7 bases matching TRBD1. CDR3 length: 16 amino acids. Germline trimming cut 5 bases from V and 4 bases from J; bases unmatched to any gene: 13. Germline loops: CDR1 MNHNS, CDR2 SASEGT. The CDR3 coding sequence is TGTGCCAGCAGTCCATCTAACAGGGGTTATGCCACTGAAGCTTTCTTT. It translates to CASSPSNRGYATEAFF.

The chain links TRBV7-9 to TRBJ2-7; the D gene is possibly TRBD1 (6 bases). Trimming stripped 1 base from V and 2 bases from J, with 12 bases between. Germline V gene data show CDR1 as SEHNR and CDR2 as FQNEAQ (reference sequence). The CDR3 runs 15 residues. CDR3 sequence: CASSLGRDNPYEQYF. As DNA, the CDR3 is TGTGCCAGCAGCTTAGGCCGGGACAACCCCTACGAGCAGTACTTC.

The V and J genes are TRBV12-3 or TRBV12-4 and TRBJ2-7; 7 nucleotides line up with TRBD2. The ends lost 5 bases at V and 1 base at J; junction bases unmatched: 11. The CDR3 totals 16 residues. In DNA form, the CDR3 reads TGTGCCAGCAGTCCCCGGGTAGCGGGCCTGTCCTACGAGCAGTACTTC. This gives the protein CASSPRVAGLSYEQYF.